This T cell receptor (beta chain) was retrieved from a study of blood T cell repertoires in COVID-19. About the research overall: Material from acute and convalescent COVID-19 was sourced from the United States, Italy and Spain. T cells, B-cell-depleted T cells, or PBMCs provided the cDNA or gDNA that served as material.

This clone was observed many times. Authors' analysis steps: Estimation of nucleated cell counts relied on the amplification of reference gene primers. TCRdb's table, derived via immunoSEQ multiplex PCR, lists solely in-frame clones and lacks some. V, J and clone size reflect that table, while D and trimming were determined from the DNA. The sample consists of some 70,000 clones, about 73% of them appearing once. The CDR3 totals 16 residues. Germline-derived CDR1 and CDR2 are LNHDA and SQIVND (reference sequence). Trimming took 6 bases from V and 4 from J; bases not matched to a gene: 10. The TCR comes from a man in his sixties with acute or convalescent COVID-19. Sequences were obtained from peripheral blood. The V and J genes are TRBV19 and TRBJ2-2; 8 bases are a match to TRBD1. The CDR3: CASRPQGALGTGELFF. The DNA of the CDR3 is TGTGCCAGTAGACCCCAGGGGGCCCTTGGCACCGGGGAGCTGTTTTTT.